The rows below give T cell receptor beta chains drawn from one sample of a study of Graves' ophthalmopathy and Graves' hyperthyroidism. Via MiXCR, TCRdb re-called the multiplex PCR reads, giving one row per CDR3 protein. Of approximately 540,000 distinct CDR3 sequences in the sample, 39% are singletons; the top ten hold about 4.2%. Sequenced sample: peripheral blood or thyroid tissue (not recorded which). The receptor source for this set is an adult man with Graves' hyperthyroidism. CDR3s include the opening cysteine and the closing phenylalanine or tryptophan. A D gene is named only where the DNA matches it firmly. Size values are once, few and many counts, or a class for expanded clones, and some rows have none.

d_call: -; j_call: TRBJ1-2; clone_size: many; v_call: TRBV20-1; cdr3_nt: TGCAGTGCCGAGACAGTCTATGGCTACACCTTC; cdr3_aa: CSAETVYGYTF
d_call: TRBD1; j_call: TRBJ2-7; clone_size: -; v_call: TRBV4-1; cdr3_nt: TGCGCCAGCAGCCAAGGGGACAGTGCCACCTACGAGCAGTACTTC; cdr3_aa: CASSQGDSATYEQYF
d_call: -; j_call: TRBJ1-2; clone_size: many; v_call: TRBV29-1; cdr3_nt: TGCAGCGCTGAGGACTATGGCTACACCTTC; cdr3_aa: CSAEDYGYTF
d_call: -; j_call: TRBJ2-5; clone_size: -; v_call: TRBV10-3; cdr3_nt: TGTGCCATCAGTGAGACAGGTCAAGAGACCCAGTACTTC; cdr3_aa: CAISETGQETQYF
d_call: -; j_call: TRBJ1-1; clone_size: -; v_call: TRBV29-1; cdr3_nt: TGCAGCGTTGGCGGGGTCTGGCAGGGTGTTAACACTGAAGCTTTCTTT; cdr3_aa: CSVGGVWQGVNTEAFF
d_call: TRBD2; j_call: TRBJ2-5; clone_size: -; v_call: TRBV20-1; cdr3_nt: TGCAGTTTATTGGGGACTAGCGTTGAGACCCAGTACTTC; cdr3_aa: CSLLGTSVETQYF
d_call: TRBD1; j_call: TRBJ2-6; clone_size: -; v_call: TRBV5-1; cdr3_nt: TGCGCCAGCAGCTTGTCTCGGACAGGCTTTATCTCTGGGGCCAACGTCCTGACTTTC; cdr3_aa: CASSLSRTGFISGANVLTF
d_call: -; j_call: TRBJ2-5; clone_size: many; v_call: TRBV6-5; cdr3_nt: TGTGCCAGCAGGCTGGACAGAGTACACCAAGAGACCCAGTACTTC; cdr3_aa: CASRLDRVHQETQYF
d_call: -; j_call: TRBJ2-6; clone_size: -; v_call: TRBV2; cdr3_nt: TGTACCAGCAGGGTGCGGGGCTCTGGGGCCAACGTCCTGACTTTC; cdr3_aa: CTSRVRGSGANVLTF
d_call: TRBD1; j_call: TRBJ1-6; clone_size: few; v_call: TRBV20-1; cdr3_nt: TGCAGTGCTAGAGATTGGGGGACAGGGCGGTCACCCCTCCACTTT; cdr3_aa: CSARDWGTGRSPLHF
d_call: -; j_call: TRBJ2-7; clone_size: -; v_call: TRBV7-2; cdr3_nt: TGTGCCAGCGGTTGGGGGTCTCCTTACTACGAGCAGTACTTC; cdr3_aa: CASGWGSPYYEQYF
d_call: TRBD1; j_call: TRBJ1-6; clone_size: -; v_call: TRBV10-3; cdr3_nt: TGTGCCATCAGAAATGACAGGGGGACTAATTCACCCCTCCACTTT; cdr3_aa: CAIRNDRGTNSPLHF
d_call: TRBD2; j_call: TRBJ2-7; clone_size: few; v_call: TRBV25-1; cdr3_nt: TGTGCCAGCAGTGAAGCGGGAGCCTACGAGCAGTACTTC; cdr3_aa: CASSEAGAYEQYF
d_call: TRBD1; j_call: TRBJ2-7; clone_size: -; v_call: TRBV15; cdr3_nt: TGTGCCATAAGCAGACAGGGGAGGTACGAGCAGTACTTC; cdr3_aa: CAISRQGRYEQYF
d_call: -; j_call: TRBJ2-3; clone_size: -; v_call: TRBV10-2; cdr3_nt: TGCGCCAGCAGATACTTACTAGGCACAGATACGCAGTATTTT; cdr3_aa: CASRYLLGTDTQYF
d_call: TRBD1; j_call: TRBJ2-7; clone_size: many; v_call: TRBV19; cdr3_nt: TGTGCCAGTAGTAAAGGACAGGGGGCTTTTCCCGAGCAGTACTTC; cdr3_aa: CASSKGQGAFPEQYF
d_call: -; j_call: TRBJ1-1; clone_size: many; v_call: TRBV20-1; cdr3_nt: TGCAGTGCTAGTCTCGTAACCCCGCGAGCGAACACTGAAGCTTTCTTT; cdr3_aa: CSASLVTPRANTEAFF
d_call: -; j_call: TRBJ1-2; clone_size: many; v_call: TRBV20-1; cdr3_nt: TGCAGTGCTAGTGTCAGGCTGGATGGCTACACCTTC; cdr3_aa: CSASVRLDGYTF